This T cell receptor (beta chain) is from a study of blood T cell repertoires in COVID-19. Across the whole study: Acute-phase and convalescent COVID-19 samples originated in the United States, Italy and Spain.

Some clones are missing from TCRdb's copy, which holds only in-frame ones; the method was immunoSEQ multiplex PCR. The sample yields more than 85,000 clones, about 85% seen once. This CDR3 is 16 amino acids long. V shed 3 bases and J shed 3 bases, with 15 bases lying between them. Germline V gene data show CDR1 as LNHDA and CDR2 as SQIVND (reference sequence). This receptor was identified in a human donor in a cohort sampled during active COVID-19. Sequences were obtained from peripheral blood. The chain uses TRBV19 and TRBJ1-5; D is possibly TRBD1 (6 bases). The chain's CDR3 is CASSIVSGQINQPQHF. The CDR3 region has the DNA TGTGCCAGTAGTATTGTAAGTGGACAGATCAATCAGCCCCAGCATTTT.